These 14 T cell receptor beta chains originate from one sample sequenced in a study of blood T cell repertoires in COVID-19. Sequenced by immunoSEQ multiplex PCR; TCRdb stores in-frame clones only, minus some. Found here are some 170,000 clones, 84% of them singletons; the top ten hold approximately 14%. Specimen: PBMCs or T cells enriched from blood (not recorded which). Every receptor here comes from a man aged 45-65 years who had recovered from COVID-19.

This chain connects TRBV18 to TRBJ2-3, with D perhaps matching TRBD2 (6 bases). V lost 6 bases, J lost 4 bases, and 14 bases lay in between. From germline, CDR1 is KGHSH and CDR2 LQKENI. CDR3 length equals 14 residues. The CDR3 loop reads CASSQSGRPDTQYF. The CDR3 DNA sequence: TGTGCCAGCTCCCAATCAGGGAGGCCAGATACGCAGTATTTT. The whole variable domain, filled in from reference TRBV18 and TRBJ2-3, reads NAGVMQNPRHLVRRRGQEARLRCSPMKGHSHVYWYRQLPEEGLKFMVYLQKENIIDESGMPKERFSAEFPKEGPSILRIQQVVRGDSAAYFCASSQSGRPDTQYFGPGTRLTVL.

The CDR3 DNA reads as TGTGCCAGTAGTTCCTCCAGGGATCCCTCTGGAAACACCATATATTTT. It is translated as CASSSSRDPSGNTIYF. The chain employs TRBV19 and TRBJ1-3; a weak D match, TRBD1 (5 bases). V lost 5 bases to trimming and J lost 0 bases, with 14 bases between them. Germline V gene lookup returns CDR1 LNHDA and CDR2 SQIVND (reference sequence). This CDR3 is 16 amino acids long.

The J gene is TRBJ2-3, the V gene TRBV5-1; 13 nucleotides agree with TRBD2. The ends lost 5 bases at V and 2 bases at J; junction bases unmatched: 5. The CDR3 is 16 amino acids. From germline, CDR1 is SGHRS and CDR2 YFSETQ. The CDR3 here is CASRLAGGIVTDTQYF. In DNA, the CDR3 is TGCGCCAGCAGACTAGCGGGGGGGATTGTCACAGATACGCAGTATTTT.

This chain links TRBV7-8 with TRBJ2-1; TRBD1 matches 10 bases. The ends lost 5 bases at V and 8 bases at J; junction bases unmatched: 12. The CDR3 runs to 16 residues. Per germline, CDR1 SGHVS and CDR2 FQNEAQ. CDR3 nucleotides: TGTGCCAGCAGCCCTCGGGACAGGGGAAATCGGGATGAGCAGTTCTTC. Its protein is CASSPRDRGNRDEQFF. The whole variable domain, remainder taken from reference TRBV7-8 and TRBJ2-1, is GAGVSQSPRYKVAKRGQDVALRCDPISGHVSLFWYQQALGQGPEFLTYFQNEAQLDKSGLPSDRFFAERPEGSVSTLKIQRTQQEDSAVYLCASSPRDRGNRDEQFFGPGTRLTVL.

This clone was found a few times. V usage is TRBV7-9 and J usage is TRBJ1-4; D not resolved. The CDR3 extends over 15 amino acids. Between the trimmed V and J ends, which lost 5 bases and 7 bases, there was a span of 17 bases. Germline V gene data show CDR1 as SEHNR and CDR2 as FQNEAQ (reference sequence). The DNA of the CDR3 is TGTGCCAGCAGCGTTACGCCGGGGTTCGCTGAAAAACTGTTTTTT. Amino acids: CASSVTPGFAEKLFF. Looking up the rest from reference TRBV7-9 and TRBJ1-4 gives the full variable domain: DTGVSQNPRHKITKRGQNVTFRCDPISEHNRLYWYRQTLGQGPEFLTYFQNEAQLEKSRLLSDRFSAERPKGSFSTLEIQRTEQGDSAMYLCASSVTPGFAEKLFFGSGTQLSVL.

This rearrangement joins TRBV2 to TRBJ1-6; D unclear. The CDR3 is 12 residues long. The germline V and J ends were trimmed by 7 bases and 5 bases, with 6 bases remaining between them. CDR1 SNHLY and CDR2 FYNNEI come from the germline V gene. The chain's CDR3 is CASKRDNSPLHF. CDR3 bases: TGTGCCAGCAAACGGGATAATTCACCCCTCCACTTT.

The table lists this clone with many counts. The J gene is TRBJ2-5, the V gene TRBV28, with 11 positions matching TRBD2. CDR3 length: 17 amino acids. V trimming: 8 bases; J trimming: 4 bases; junction bases outside the gene matches: 15. CDR1 and CDR2 (germline): MDHEN, SYDVKM. The CDR3: CASHFGPLAGGAETQYF. The DNA for the CDR3 is TGTGCCAGCCATTTCGGGCCCCTAGCGGGGGGTGCAGAGACCCAGTACTTC.

The V gene is TRBV15, the J gene TRBJ1-4, with TRBD1 matching over 7 bases. The germline CDR1 and CDR2 sequences are LNHNV and YYDKDF (reference sequence). Trimming at V came to 0 bases and at J to 1 base, leaving 8 bases not matched to a gene. The CDR3 runs 18 residues. This chain's CDR3 is CATSRDGGGGLTNEKLFF. The CDR3 DNA is TGTGCCACCAGCAGAGATGGAGGAGGGGGCTTAACTAATGAAAAACTGTTTTTT. Filled out from reference TRBV15 and TRBJ1-4, the complete variable domain reads DAMVIQNPRYQVTQFGKPVTLSCSQTLNHNVMYWYQQKSSQAPKLLFHYYDKDFNNEADTPDNFQSRRPNTSFCFLDIRSPGLGDTAMYLCATSRDGGGGLTNEKLFFGSGTQLSVL.

This chain uses TRBV10-3 with TRBJ1-1; 9 bases are a match to TRBD1. The CDR3 totals 14 residues. Germline V gene data show CDR1 as ENHRY and CDR2 as SYGVKD. V dropped 6 bases and J dropped 7; count of bases not matched to a gene: 9. In DNA, the CDR3 is TGTGCCATCAGGCGTCAGGACAGGGGAGTTGAAGCTTTCTTT. Encoded protein: CAIRRQDRGVEAFF.

The V and J genes are TRBV28 and TRBJ2-7; the match to TRBD2 covers 7 bases. Germline-derived CDR1 and CDR2 are MDHEN and SYDVKM. V was clipped by 6 bases and J by 3 bases; unmatched bases: 8. The CDR3 length is 14 residues. In DNA, the CDR3 is TGTGCCAGCAGCTTTTTCGGGACTAACTACGAGCAGTACTTC. Translating it yields CASSFFGTNYEQYF.

In this sample, this clone turned up a few times. V is TRBV6-2 or TRBV6-3 and J is TRBJ1-2, with TRBD1 matching 8 bases. V lost 6 bases and J lost 8; bases outside the gene matches: 8. Germline V gene sequence: CDR1 MNHEY, CDR2 SVGEGT. This CDR3 has 13 amino acids. Written as DNA, the CDR3 is TGTGCCAGCAGCCCCGGGGCAGGGGGCGGCTACACCTTC. Translation: CASSPGAGGGYTF.

The chain uses TRBV28 and TRBJ1-2; 7 bases map to TRBD1. Germline V gives CDR1 MDHEN, CDR2 SYDVKM. Trimming removed 4 bases from V and 5 bases from J; junction bases left unmatched: 10. The CDR3 has 15 residues. The CDR3 region has the DNA TGTGCCAGCAGTTCCAGGGGGGTGGGTGGATATGGCTACACCTTC. Its protein product is CASSSRGVGGYGYTF.

The chain has TRBV7-9 and TRBJ2-2; D not certain. CDR3 size: 14 residues. The germline V gene encodes CDR1 SEHNR and CDR2 FQNEAQ (reference sequence). V was clipped by 6 bases and J by 7 bases, with 15 bases between them. CDR3 region: CASSPSASHGELFF. The CDR3 coding sequence is TGTGCCAGCAGTCCCAGCGCCTCGCACGGGGAGCTGTTTTTT.

The rearrangement links TRBV11-3 to TRBJ1-1; D gene ambiguous. The V end lost 6 bases, the J end lost 1 base, and 9 bases lay between the germline ends. This CDR3 comprises 13 residues. Germline CDR1 SGHNT, CDR2 YENEEA. The DNA of the CDR3 is TGTGCCAGCAGTCCCACCGGGAACACTGAAGCTTTCTTT. It is translated as CASSPTGNTEAFF.